The entry below gives a single T cell receptor (beta chain) sequence along with its context. The table lists this clonotype with many counts. This receptor's antigen is unknown. No base qualities exist here, and no much larger clone lies one base off it. CDR1 and CDR2 (SGHTA, FQGNSA) derive from the germline V gene. From the cysteine through the phenylalanine, the CDR3 covers 16 amino acids. The read is trimmed to its CDR3 DNA, 48 bases read in frame from base 1. Trimming accounts for 5 bases at V and 9 bases at J, while the number of junction bases matched to no gene is 10. Library preparation employed 5' RACE. The instrument given in TCRdb is Illumina HiSeq 2500. A second PCR of about 6 to 11 cycles was run with a J-beta primer mix and a sample-barcoded 5' primer. A template-switch 5' adaptor carrying 12 random nucleotides introduced a unique molecular identifier onto each TCR beta cDNA molecule. Each sample yielded at least 2.5 million CDR3-containing paired-end reads. All of the RNA was converted into first-strand cDNA using the Mint cDNA synthesis kit, with a TRBC-specific oligonucleotide serving as the primer. All cDNA was treated with uracil-DNA glycosylase and then went through a first 18-cycle PCR with the universal primers M1SS and BC2_uni_R. The original pipeline was this. Normalization of each sample was performed by random selection of 1 million high-quality reads, each carrying a distinct molecular identifier. Instead of being binned into consensus sequences, reads with shared molecular identifiers were discarded. MiTCR, with a Q25 quality threshold and the strictest error-elimination algorithm, was used for CDR3 identification, clonotype clustering and error correction. Lower-bound total TCR beta diversity was estimated with a nonparametric unseen species model using Euler transformation. TCRdb reprocessed the public reads (quality trimming at Q25 with fastp, clone calling with MiXCR) and kept in-frame beta chains. One record per CDR3 amino acid sequence lists the most common genes and DNA. These V and J calls originate from TCRdb's pipeline instead of the authors' own analysis. The sample has approximately 810,000 distinct CDR3 sequences on record, 25% to 35% of them singletons. Of the sample, approximately 15% is held by the ten largest clones.

This sample is drawn from a study of blood T cells in healthy people across ages (dated by TCRdb to the mid-2010s). Broadly, across the study: In model experiments, roughly one uniquely barcoded TCR beta cDNA molecule per two T cells was captured by template switching. To track age-related changes in TCR beta repertoire diversity, the study relied on deep sequencing normalized with unique cDNA molecular identifiers. The donors were divided into four age groups: young (average about 15 years), middle-aged (about 40), aged (approximately 62) and long-lived (82). To avoid experimental bias, donors of different ages were distributed randomly across sequencing lanes. For two donors (one aged 18 to 29 and one aged 80 or older), the study analyzed two additional independent replicas of 1 million unique cDNA reads from the same blood draw.

Results the study describes overall, beyond this receptor: As age increased, observed TCR beta diversity per million T cells dropped in a roughly linear way, and a significant reduction was already evident by age roughly 36. Estimates of total diversity from one million sequenced T cells were regarded as lower bounds and underestimates. Compared with the aged group, more naive CD4+ T cells, fewer expanded clones and increased TCR diversity were shown by the long-lived group, suggesting age selection. Because the CMV infection status of the donors was unknown, age-related changes in expanded clonotypes may potentially have been confounded. A strong correlation was found between observed TCR beta diversity and the percentage of naive T cells measured by flow cytometry. Conclusive comparison of naive and antigen-experienced compartments was prevented by the profiling of bulk unsorted PBMCs.

Donors were roughly 40 systemically healthy Caucasian individuals from Russia aged roughly 6 to 95 years. Each donor gave approximately 9.4 milliliters of peripheral blood, drawn into EDTA-treated Vacutainer tubes. Ficoll-Paque density-gradient centrifugation was used to isolate PBMCs, with at least 6.5 million per sample. Trizol reagent was used to extract total RNA from PBMCs, with at least 5.5 micrograms per sample. Naive CD45RAhigh/CD27high T cell percentages were measured by flow cytometry on a PBMC aliquot from every donor. The sequenced material came from blood. The origin of this receptor is a woman older than 75 in good health. Here the chain combines TRBV7-2 and TRBJ2-1, with 13 middle bases fitting TRBD2. The bases read TGTGCCAGCAGCCGTAAAACTAGCGGGGGGGCAGGTGAGCAGTTCTTC. It translates to CASSRKTSGGAGEQFF.